This TCR beta chain was identified during a study of cytomegalovirus exposure and HLA in healthy donors. On this clone: Its antigen is currently unknown.

From germline, CDR1 is SGHAT and CDR2 FQNNGV. The CDR3 has 14 amino acids. The ends lost 4 bases at V and 3 bases at J; junction bases unmatched: 1. General study points: A later analysis revealed that TCR association rates differed between HLA loci, peaking at DRB1 and bottoming out at HLA-C. Within an earlier analysis, most TCR beta V segments proved productive either about 87% or about 30% of the time. Sequencing probably produced one cluster of sequence variants that were highly shared. In a later analysis, V- and J-gene trimming of beta chains associated with a DCLRE1C missense variant, replicated independently.

The PCR ran on 60 Vbeta and 13 Jbeta primers. Produced via immunoSEQ multiplex PCR; TCRdb's table is partial and in-frame only. The sample lists 150,000 to 200,000 clones, 78% seen once, with around 6.1% in the top ten. The genes are TRBV11-2 and TRBJ1-5; 9 nucleotides match TRBD1. Source material: PBMCs. The origin of this receptor is a woman in her twenties or thirties in good health and CMV-seropositive. CDR3 amino acids: CASSWDRDNQPQHF. The CDR3 DNA follows: TGTGCCAGCAGCTGGGACAGGGACAATCAGCCCCAGCATTTT.